A few counts support the clone carrying this T cell receptor beta chain. Its antigen is undetermined. These data are taken from a study of human T cells and chemical hapten exposure. The overall study: Doses of diphenylcyclopropenone went to the patients' scalps weekly throughout the roughly 22-week study. Broader study findings: More PT1 expanded TCRs went with higher patch test scores. Sensitizing with DPC caused no change in TCRs above 1 in 1000 frequency.

Germline CDR1 reads SQVTM; CDR2 reads ANQGSEA. The ends were cut back, 6 bases at V and 2 bases at J, with 10 bases in the middle. This CDR3 contains 12 residues. TCRdb reprocessed the RACE reads via MiXCR and lists one record per CDR3 protein. The table shows 150,000 to 200,000 distinct CDR3 sequences, with 28% occurring only once. Time point reported: patch test 3, about 24 weeks after DPC sensitization. Treatment described: therapeutic diphenylcyclopropenone sensitization with weekly scalp DPC. This TCR was sampled from a woman aged 18-30 years with alopecia areata. Some clones in this sample may be carry-over from other donors' samples. Sequenced material: whole blood, taken in connection with sensitization to the hapten diphenylcyclopropenone (DPC). The chain joins TRBV29-1 to TRBJ1-2; perhaps TRBD1 as D (5 bases). CDR3 nucleotides: TGCAGCGTAGCGACAGACAACTATGGCTACACCTTC. Its translation: CSVATDNYGYTF.